The 23 T cell receptor beta chains in this list originate from one sample, sequenced in a study of T cells in Graves' hyperthyroidism and ophthalmopathy. Amplification of TCR beta CDR3 regions used RNA as the template. The HTBI primer set was used in a first-round RT-PCR of the TCR CDR3. In TCRdb, the multiplex PCR reads were re-called with MiXCR into one record per CDR3 protein. The sample has about 580,000 distinct CDR3 sequences, 14% seen once. The specimen sequenced was blood. The receptors here all came from a woman in her 30s with Graves' hyperthyroidism that later progressed to Graves' ophthalmopathy.

This clonotype showed up many times. The J gene is TRBJ2-7, the V gene TRBV28, with D maybe TRBD2 (6 bases). V gave up 2 bases and J gave up 3 bases, with 14 bases separating them. The CDR3 has 15 amino acids. Germline lookup yields CDR1 MDHEN and CDR2 SYDVKM. The chain's CDR3 is CASSLVRGSNYEQYF. In DNA form, the CDR3 reads TGTGCCAGCAGTTTAGTGCGGGGAAGTAACTACGAGCAGTACTTC.

The CDR3 region has the DNA TGTGCCAGCAGTTTAGGCGGGAGGGCCGCAACCTACGAGCAGTACTTC. It translates to CASSLGGRAATYEQYF. The V gene is TRBV12-3 or TRBV12-4, the J gene TRBJ2-7; TRBD2 agrees at 9 bases. The V and J ends lost 1 base and 2 bases, in that order; junction bases with no gene match: 6. The CDR3 has 16 residues.

This clonotype was observed a handful of times. The chain combines TRBV13 with TRBJ1-1; D may be TRBD1 (6 bases). V lost 1 base and J lost 3, with 15 bases in between. Germline CDR1 and CDR2: PRHDT and FYEKMQ (reference sequence). The CDR3 length is 16 residues. The CDR3 DNA follows: TGTGCCAGCAGCTTAGATGGCAGGGGTGGGGACACTGAAGCTTTCTTT. This sequence encodes CASSLDGRGGDTEAFF.

This clonotype was seen many times. The V gene is TRBV12-3 or TRBV12-4, the J gene TRBJ2-5, with D perhaps matching TRBD2 (6 bases). V was shortened by 3 bases and J by 1 base, with 12 bases between the two germline ends. The CDR3 is 15 amino acids. As DNA, the CDR3 is TGTGCCAGCAGTTTTGGAGGGAGAGGCCAAGAGACCCAGTACTTC. Its protein is CASSFGGRGQETQYF.

In its sample, this clonotype was seen a few times. V and J are TRBV4-3 and TRBJ2-6; D is uncertain. Trimming shortened V by 0 bases and J by 4 bases, and 19 bases separated the two germline ends. Germline V gene data show CDR1 as LGHNA and CDR2 as YSLEER. CDR3 length: 19 amino acids. This CDR3 is CASSQELNSQSLGANVLTF. In nucleotides, the CDR3 is TGCGCCAGCAGCCAAGAGTTAAACTCTCAATCTCTGGGGGCCAACGTCCTGACTTTC.

There are many counts of this clonotype. The V call is TRBV11-3, the J call TRBJ2-2, with unresolved D. This CDR3 region has 15 residues. V lost 6 bases and J 0 bases, leaving 11 bases between the germline ends. Per germline, CDR1 SGHNT and CDR2 YENEEA. DNA for the CDR3: TGTGCCAGCAGTCTAGGTATCGCGAACACCGGGGAGCTGTTTTTT. Translated, it gives CASSLGIANTGELFF.

This clonotype has ten or more counts. This sequence joins TRBV5-1 and TRBJ1-1; D possibly corresponds to TRBD1 (5 bases). Trimming removed 3 bases from V and 4 bases from J, with 19 bases in between. The germline V gene encodes CDR1 SGHRS and CDR2 YFSETQ. The CDR3 totals 16 residues. Here the CDR3 reads CASSWTTVGEGTEAFF. In DNA form, the CDR3 reads TGCGCCAGCAGCTGGACCACAGTGGGGGAGGGCACTGAAGCTTTCTTT.

CDR3 sequence (DNA): TGTGCCAGCAGCCGAAGACTAGCGGGAAACTACAATGAGCAGTTCTTC. Amino acid sequence: CASSRRLAGNYNEQFF. The rearrangement joins TRBV4-2 to TRBJ2-1, with TRBD2 matching 11 bases. CDR1 and CDR2 from the germline V gene are LGHNA and YNFKEQ. The trim removed 4 bases at V and 3 bases at J, leaving 5 bases unmatched. The CDR3 has 16 amino acids.

This clonotype was observed at least ten times. The chain uses TRBV20-1 and TRBJ2-3; no clear D gene. CDR3 length: 11 amino acids. Trimming left V 6 bases short and J 2 bases short, with 6 bases between. CDR1 is DFQATT, CDR2 SNEGSKA, per germline (reference sequence). The DNA for the CDR3 is TGCAGTGCCAGATTCACAGATACGCAGTATTTT. As protein: CSARFTDTQYF.

This clonotype was counted at least ten times. The chain uses TRBV2 and TRBJ2-2; unclear D gene. V was clipped by 5 bases and J by 4 bases, with 14 bases between them. Germline-derived CDR1 and CDR2 are SNHLY and FYNNEI. CDR3 length equals 15 residues. In DNA form, the CDR3 reads TGTGCCAGCAGTTTCCCTTCTGACGGCACCGGGGAGCTGTTTTTT. Residues: CASSFPSDGTGELFF.

The chain couples TRBV11-2 to TRBJ2-2, with 8 bases lining up with TRBD1. Germline assignment: CDR1 SGHAT and CDR2 FQNNGV. After removal of 5 bases from V and 10 bases from J, the junction contained 12 bases not matched to a gene. This CDR3 is 15 amino acids long. The CDR3 nucleotides are TGTGCCAGCAGCACCAACAGGGGGAAGGCGGAGGAGCTGTTTTTT. Amino acid sequence: CASSTNRGKAEELFF.

The sample holds many counts of this clonotype. V and J are TRBV28 and TRBJ2-4; no reliable D call. The CDR3 is made up of 12 amino acids. Germline V gives CDR1 MDHEN, CDR2 SYDVKM. V was cut by 2 bases and J by 8 bases, with 7 bases left in between. The CDR3 DNA is TGTGCCAGCAGTTTACTACTGGACATTCAGTACTTC. Protein product: CASSLLLDIQYF. Together with reference TRBV28 and TRBJ2-4, the CDR3 gives the full variable domain: DVKVTQSSRYLVKRTGEKVFLECVQDMDHENMFWYRQDPGLGLRLIYFSYDVKMKEKGDIPEGYSVSREKKERFSLILESASTNQTSMYLCASSLLLDIQYFGAGTRLSVL.

This clonotype came up many times. Here the CDR3 reads CASSLRAGTGYTF. Here the CDR3 DNA reads TGTGCCAGCAGCTTGCGTGCGGGGACTGGCTACACCTTC. The rearrangement links TRBV5-6 to TRBJ1-2; the D gene is possibly TRBD1 (5 bases). The V gene's germline CDR1 is SGHDT and CDR2 YYEEEE. Trimming shortened V by 1 base and J by 7 bases, and 11 bases separated the two germline ends. CDR3 length equals 13 residues.

Turning to this clonotype: This may arise from a read error, as a much more abundant clone is one base away. This rearrangement joins TRBV11-2 to TRBJ1-2; D may be TRBD1 (6 bases). CDR1 is SGHAT and CDR2 is FQNNGV in the germline V gene. The CDR3 is 12 residues long. V gave up 5 bases and J gave up 7 bases, with 11 bases separating them. The CDR3 DNA reads TGTGCCAGCAGCAGGGGGGTCGGTGGCTACACCTTC. This gives the protein CASSRGVGGYTF.

The sample holds many counts of this clonotype. The chain carries TRBV2 and TRBJ2-7; perhaps D is TRBD1 or TRBD2 (5 bases each). The V gene lost 9 bases and the J gene lost 2 bases, with 14 bases spanning the gap. Germline V CDR1 and CDR2: SNHLY, FYNNEI. The length of the CDR3 is 13 residues. Here the CDR3 DNA reads TGTGCCAGGGGGGTGGGGGTCACCTACGAGCAGTACTTC. This sequence encodes CARGVGVTYEQYF.

In this sample, this clonotype turned up many times. CDR3 residues: CASSLGGQVYEQYF. The DNA of the CDR3 is TGTGCCAGCAGTTTGGGTGGACAGGTCTACGAGCAGTACTTC. The chain uses TRBV12-3 or TRBV12-4 and TRBJ2-7; TRBD1 aligns across 7 bases. The V gene end was trimmed by 3 bases and the J gene end by 3 bases; junction bases not matched to a gene: 5. The CDR3 covers 14 residues.

J is TRBJ2-1 and V is TRBV9; the D gene could be TRBD1 or TRBD2 (5 bases each). CDR3 length equals 16 residues. Germline-derived CDR1 and CDR2 are SGDLS and YYNGEE. V gave up 3 bases and J gave up 6 bases, with 19 bases separating them. The CDR3 sequence: CASSASPWGTLNEQFF. DNA for the CDR3: TGTGCCAGCAGCGCGTCTCCCTGGGGGACCCTCAATGAGCAGTTCTTC. Full variable domain (remainder filled in from reference TRBV9 and TRBJ2-1): DSGVTQTPKHLITATGQRVTLRCSPRSGDLSVYWYQQSLDQGLQFLIQYYNGEERAKGNILERFSAQQFPDLHSELNLSSLELGDSALYFCASSASPWGTLNEQFFGPGTRLTVL.

This clonotype was recorded once. This clone may be a read error of a much larger clone one base away. The rearrangement links TRBV20-1 to TRBJ1-2; 11 bases are shared with TRBD1. V shed 5 bases and J 6 bases; nucleotides not matched to a gene: 8. CDR3 length: 14 residues. Germline-derived CDR1 and CDR2 are DFQATT and SNEGSKA (reference sequence). The CDR3 DNA is TGCAGTGCTCCCAGGACAGGGGGCCCCGATGGCTACACCTTC. It encodes CSAPRTGGPDGYTF.

This clonotype turned up a few times. The chain carries TRBV6-1 and TRBJ2-4, with TRBD1 as a possible D gene (6 bases). Germline V gives CDR1 MNHNS, CDR2 SASEGT. The V end was cut by 5 bases, the J end by 5 bases, with 19 bases between. CDR3 length: 16 residues. CDR3 bases: TGTGCCAGCAGTCGCTACTTGCCGGGACAACAAAACATTCAGTACTTC. Its protein product is CASSRYLPGQQNIQYF.

This clonotype was recorded a few times. The rearrangement links TRBV11-2 to TRBJ2-2; D assignment may be TRBD1 or TRBD2 (5 bases each). CDR3 size: 18 residues. CDR1 and CDR2 from the germline V gene are SGHAT and FQNNGV. Trimming removed 5 bases from V and 2 bases from J, with 21 bases in between. In DNA, the CDR3 is TGTGCCAGCAGCCCGCCCCTAGTCTGGGGGACCAACACCGGGGAGCTGTTTTTT. It translates to CASSPPLVWGTNTGELFF.

This clonotype was seen only once. This may come from a read error, since a much larger clone is one base off. This chain links TRBV6-1 with TRBJ2-7; maybe TRBD2 (6 bases). The CDR3 has 14 amino acids. Per the germline V gene, CDR1 is MNHNS and CDR2 is SASEGT. Trimming shortened V by 8 bases and J by 5 bases, and 19 bases separated the two germline ends. CDR3 coding DNA: TGTGCCAGCCACCGATACGGGAGTACCGACGAGCAGTACTTC. Residues: CASHRYGSTDEQYF.

This chain connects TRBV20-1 to TRBJ2-1; D call uncertain. Trimming stripped 3 bases from V and 10 bases from J, with 19 bases between. This CDR3 region has 14 residues. The V gene's germline CDR1 is DFQATT and CDR2 SNEGSKA (reference sequence). The DNA for the CDR3 is TGCAGTGCTAGTGATCTCACCTGGGAAGGGGAGCAGTTCTTC. It is translated as CSASDLTWEGEQFF.

V usage is TRBV9 and J usage is TRBJ2-6; the D gene is possibly TRBD1 (5 bases). The CDR3 is 16 residues long. Deletions cut 4 bases from V and 0 bases from J, with 11 bases between. From germline, CDR1 is SGDLS and CDR2 YYNGEE. CDR3 sequence (DNA): TGTGCCAGCAGCTTGGACACCGGCTCTGGGGCCAACGTCCTGACTTTC. It specifies CASSLDTGSGANVLTF.